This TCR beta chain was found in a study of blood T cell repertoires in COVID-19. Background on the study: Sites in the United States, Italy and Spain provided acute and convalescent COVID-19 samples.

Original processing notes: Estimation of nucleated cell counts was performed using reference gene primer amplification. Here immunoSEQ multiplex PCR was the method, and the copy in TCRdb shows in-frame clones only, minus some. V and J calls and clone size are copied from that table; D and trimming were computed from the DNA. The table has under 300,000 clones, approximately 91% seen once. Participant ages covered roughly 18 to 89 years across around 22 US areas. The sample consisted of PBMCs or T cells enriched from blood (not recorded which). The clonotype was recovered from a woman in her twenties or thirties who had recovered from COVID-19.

Written as DNA, the CDR3 is TGTGCCAGCAGCTTATCTAGCGGGGGGTCCAGTGAGCAGTTCTTC. Translating gives CASSLSSGGSSEQFF. The gene calls are TRBV7-3 and TRBJ2-1; 11 bases match TRBD2. Germline loops: CDR1 SGHTA, CDR2 FQGTGA. V was pared by 2 bases and J by 9 bases, with 6 bases of the junction left unmatched. The CDR3 totals 15 residues. The full variable domain, with the rest looked up from reference TRBV7-3 and TRBJ2-1, is GAGVSQTPSNKVTEKGKYVELRCDPISGHTALYWYRQSLGQGPEFLIYFQGTGAADDSGLPNDRFFAVRPEGSVSTLKIQRTERGDSAVYLCASSLSSGGSSEQFFGPGTRLTVL.